Shown below are 24 T cell receptor beta chains from a single sample sequenced in a study of identifying expanded T cells in peripheral blood. The data were produced by immunoSEQ multiplex PCR, yet TCRdb's version contains in-frame clones alone and is incomplete. The data show approximately 100,000 clones, around 89% seen once. Sequencing was performed on blood. The receptor source for this set is a person aged 18 to 70 in good health.

This clone has just a few counts. The rearrangement joins TRBV18 to TRBJ2-7, with TRBD1 as a possible D gene (6 bases). The CDR3 spans 16 residues. The V gene's germline CDR1 is KGHSH and CDR2 LQKENI. V gave up 3 bases and J gave up 5 bases, with 20 bases separating them. Here the CDR3 DNA reads TGTGCCAGCTCACCGACCGGGACAAGAGCCTTCCACGAGCAGTACTTC. Protein sequence: CASSPTGTRAFHEQYF.

CDR3 sequence (DNA): TGTGCCAGAAGCACTAGTGGTAAGAGGGGCACAGATACGCAGTATTTT. This sequence encodes CARSTSGKRGTDTQYF. The chain is built from TRBV7-5 and TRBJ2-3; the table gives TRBD2 as D, unverified against the DNA. TRBV7-5 is classified as a pseudogene. The CDR3 length is 16 residues.

V gene TRBV6-6 combines with J gene TRBJ1-2; TRBD1 might be the D (5 bases). Between the trimmed V and J ends, which lost 2 bases and 4 bases, there was a span of 17 bases. The CDR3 runs to 16 residues. The germline CDR1 and CDR2 sequences are MNHNY and SVGAGI (reference sequence). In nucleotides, the CDR3 is TGTGCCAGCAGTTACAGCCGGGGCCTCAAAGTCTATGGCTACACCTTC. Protein product: CASSYSRGLKVYGYTF.

V usage is TRBV28 and J usage is TRBJ1-2; maybe TRBD1 (6 bases). Germline V gene data show CDR1 as MDHEN and CDR2 as SYDVKM. V was trimmed by 5 bases and J by 6 bases, leaving 13 bases between them. The CDR3 length is 13 residues. The CDR3 DNA reads TGTGCCAGCAGTACCCCCCACAGGGATGGCTACACCTTC. As protein: CASSTPHRDGYTF.

The chain couples TRBV14 to TRBJ1-2, with TRBD1 matching 9 bases. CDR1 is SGHDN and CDR2 is FVKESK in the germline V gene. The CDR3 loop spans 12 amino acids. J lost 8 bases, V lost 6 bases, and 4 bases had no gene match. The CDR3 region has the DNA TGTGCCAGCAGTCGGGACAGGGAAGGCTACACCTTC. This sequence encodes CASSRDREGYTF.

The rearrangement links TRBV4-3 to TRBJ2-7, with 8 bases fitting TRBD2. The CDR3 spans 14 residues. Trimming cost V 1 base and J 3 bases; bases outside gene matches: 2. CDR1 LGHNA and CDR2 YSLEER come from the germline V gene. The CDR3 sequence: CASSQGSGVYEQYF. In nucleotides, the CDR3 is TGCGCCAGCAGCCAAGGTAGCGGGGTCTACGAGCAGTACTTC.

CDR3 loop: CASTEGGYEQYF. As DNA, the CDR3 is TGTGCCAGCACGGAGGGAGGCTACGAGCAGTACTTC. This sequence joins TRBV6-5 and TRBJ2-7; TRBD2 is a possible D gene (6 bases). Germline lookup yields CDR1 MNHEY and CDR2 SVGAGI. Trimming took 7 bases from V and 3 from J, leaving 10 bases between them. This CDR3 contains 12 residues.

Comments on this clone: One end of the junction does not line up with germline, which may come from a read error. The V gene is TRBV18, the J gene TRBJ2-6; D may match TRBD1 or TRBD2 (5 bases each). The CDR3 extends over 16 amino acids. Per germline, CDR1 KGHSH and CDR2 LQKENI. The CDR3 DNA follows: TGTGCCAGCTCATCCACCGGGGCCTCTGGGGCCAACGTCCCGACTTTC. Translating it yields CASSSTGASGANVPTF.

The rearrangement joins TRBV5-6 to TRBJ1-4, with no clear D. CDR1 is SGHDT and CDR2 is YYEEEE in the germline V gene. Trimming removed 0 bases at V and 8 bases at J, with 8 bases between. CDR3 length equals 13 residues. The DNA of the CDR3 is TGTGCCAGCAGCTTGGGGGCGGGGGAAAAACTGTTTTTT. It codes for CASSLGAGEKLFF.

This chain connects TRBV5-4 to TRBJ2-3, with 8 bases matching TRBD2. CDR1 SGHNT and CDR2 YYREEE come from the germline V gene (reference sequence). After removal of 2 bases from V and 2 bases from J, the junction contained 4 bases not matched to a gene. This CDR3 spans 15 amino acids. CDR3 DNA sequence: TGTGCCAGCAGCTTTGGACTAGCACTCACAGATACGCAGTATTTT. Protein product: CASSFGLALTDTQYF. Full variable domain (remainder filled in from reference TRBV5-4 and TRBJ2-3): ETGVTQSPTHLIKTRGQQVTLRCSSQSGHNTVSWYQQALGQGPQFIFQYYREEENGRGNFPPRFSGLQFPNYSSELNVNALELDDSALYLCASSFGLALTDTQYFGPGTRLTVL.

The gene calls are TRBV7-9 and TRBJ1-2, with D unclear. This CDR3 region has 13 residues. Germline CDR1 is SEHNR and CDR2 is FQNEAQ (reference sequence). Trimming stripped 5 bases from V and 0 bases from J, with 7 bases between. CDR3 loop: CASSPDPNYGYTF. The CDR3 bases are TGTGCCAGCAGCCCGGACCCTAACTATGGCTACACCTTC.

The chain employs TRBV7-9 and TRBJ2-7, with 7 bases aligning to TRBD1. From germline, CDR1 is SEHNR and CDR2 FQNEAQ (reference sequence). This CDR3 comprises 14 residues. V gave up 6 bases and J gave up 3 bases; unmatched junction bases: 8. The CDR3 spells CASSLTGVDYEQYF. In nucleotides, the CDR3 is TGTGCCAGCAGTCTCACAGGGGTGGACTACGAGCAGTACTTC.

The chain couples TRBV19 to TRBJ1-2; possibly TRBD1 for D (6 bases). CDR3 length: 14 amino acids. Trimming left V 2 bases short and J 8 bases short, with 15 bases between. From germline, CDR1 is LNHDA and CDR2 SQIVND (reference sequence). CDR3 sequence reads: CASSITQGSTGYTF. The CDR3 nucleotides read TGTGCCAGTAGTATAACCCAGGGGTCGACGGGCTACACCTTC.

This clone was counted once. V gene TRBV5-6 combines with J gene TRBJ2-7; TRBD2 might be the D (6 bases). The CDR3 has 12 amino acids. Germline V gene data show CDR1 as SGHDT and CDR2 as YYEEEE. V was shortened by 4 bases and J by 9 bases, with 14 bases between the two germline ends. The CDR3 is CASSQRGGGQYF. The DNA for the CDR3 is TGTGCCAGCAGCCAACGGGGAGGAGGGCAGTACTTC.

The sample holds one count of this clone. The genes are TRBV5-1 and TRBJ2-1; TRBD2 matches 11 bases. The CDR3 has 16 amino acids. Trimming at V came to 4 bases and at J to 3 bases, leaving 6 bases not matched to a gene. CDR1 and CDR2 (germline): SGHRS, YFSETQ. In DNA form, the CDR3 reads TGCGCCAGCAGCCAGGGGACTAGCGGATACTACAATGAGCAGTTCTTC. Amino acids: CASSQGTSGYYNEQFF. The entire variable domain, with the rest obtained from reference TRBV5-1 and TRBJ2-1, is as follows: KAGVTQTPRYLIKTRGQQVTLSCSPISGHRSVSWYQQTPGQGLQFLFEYFSETQRNKGNFPGRFSGRQFSNSRSEMNVSTLELGDSALYLCASSQGTSGYYNEQFFGPGTRLTVL.

CDR3 nucleotide sequence: TGCGCCAGCAGCCAAGATTTGTCCCCTCGGTCCTACGAGCAGTACTTC. It codes for CASSQDLSPRSYEQYF. This sequence joins TRBV4-3 and TRBJ2-7; D remains unclear. V was clipped by 0 bases and J by 1 base, with 13 bases between them. CDR1 and CDR2 (germline): LGHNA, YSLEER. The length of the CDR3 is 16 residues.

The CDR3 is CASSLGTDPSYEQYF. CDR3 DNA: TGTGCCAGCAGCCTAGGGACAGACCCCTCCTACGAGCAGTACTTC. The chain combines TRBV9 with TRBJ2-5; 7 positions agree with TRBD1. TRBJ2-7 explains the end of the DNA better; the J call may be wrong. In germline, CDR1 is SGDLS, CDR2 YYNGEE. This CDR3 contains 15 residues.

This chain joins TRBV10-1 and TRBJ2-5; D remains ambiguous. The germline gives CDR1 WNHNN, CDR2 SYGVQD (reference sequence). V was pared by 5 bases and J by 5 bases, with 12 bases between. The CDR3 runs to 13 residues. Here the CDR3 reads CASSPSPGETQYF. CDR3 nucleotide sequence: TGCGCCAGCAGTCCCAGTCCCGGGGAGACCCAGTACTTC.

The genes are TRBV9 and TRBJ2-1; D not resolved. V shed 5 bases and J shed 0 bases, with 9 bases lying between them. The CDR3 is made up of 14 amino acids. CDR1 is SGDLS, CDR2 YYNGEE, per germline. DNA of the CDR3: TGTGCCAGCAGGAAGTTGAGCTCCTACAATGAGCAGTTCTTC. Protein product: CASRKLSSYNEQFF.

J is TRBJ1-1 and V is TRBV2; no clear D. The CDR3 covers 14 residues. Germline V gives CDR1 SNHLY, CDR2 FYNNEI. Trimming removed 6 bases from V and 5 bases from J, with 16 bases in between. The CDR3 loop reads CASRPWEIVTEAFF. CDR3 coding DNA: TGTGCCAGCAGGCCTTGGGAGATTGTTACTGAAGCTTTCTTT. The whole variable domain, remainder taken from reference TRBV2 and TRBJ1-1, is EPEVTQTPSHQVTQMGQEVILRCVPISNHLYFYWYRQILGQKVEFLVSFYNNEISEKSEIFDDQFSVERPDGSNFTLKIRSTKLEDSAMYFCASRPWEIVTEAFFGQGTRLTVV.

V gene TRBV5-3 combines with J gene TRBJ2-5, with 7 bases aligning to TRBD2. TRBV5-3 is an open reading frame, and its role is uncertain. V lost 2 bases, J lost 5 bases, and 15 bases stayed unmatched. This CDR3 is 17 amino acids long. CDR3 loop: CARSFPGRGRICETQYF. The CDR3 bases are TGTGCCAGAAGCTTTCCTGGGCGGGGGAGGATTTGCGAGACCCAGTACTTC.

The rearrangement links TRBV5-5 to TRBJ1-5, with no clear D. CDR3 length: 15 amino acids. V lost 4 bases and J lost 6, with 17 bases in between. In germline, CDR1 is SGHKS, CDR2 YYEKEE (reference sequence). The CDR3 DNA is TGTGCCAGCAGCCACCGAGGAGGGTCCGCTCAGCCCCAGCATTTT. It specifies CASSHRGGSAQPQHF. Full variable domain (remainder filled in from reference TRBV5-5 and TRBJ1-5): DAGVTQSPTHLIKTRGQQVTLRCSPISGHKSVSWYQQVLGQGPQFIFQYYEKEERGRGNFPDRFSARQFPNYSSELNVNALLLGDSALYLCASSHRGGSAQPQHFGDGTRLSIL.

V gene TRBV2 combines with J gene TRBJ1-2, with 7 bases lining up with TRBD1. V lost 11 bases and J lost 4; bases outside the gene matches: 13. There are 14 residues in the CDR3. The germline V gene encodes CDR1 SNHLY and CDR2 FYNNEI. The CDR3, as DNA: TGTGCCGGGCACTCGGACAGGTCTCGCTATGGCTACACCTTC. It encodes CAGHSDRSRYGYTF.

This clone was seen a handful of times. V gene TRBV19 combines with J gene TRBJ1-1; D perhaps matches TRBD1 (6 bases). This CDR3 is 13 amino acids long. Germline values: CDR1 LNHDA, CDR2 SQIVND (reference sequence). Trimming took off 5 bases at V and 4 bases at J, with 11 bases between the two ends. The CDR3 DNA reads as TGTGCCAGTAGTCCTCGGGACACCACTGAAGCTTTCTTT. This sequence encodes CASSPRDTTEAFF. The entire variable domain, with the rest obtained from reference TRBV19 and TRBJ1-1, is as follows: DGGITQSPKYLFRKEGQNVTLSCEQNLNHDAMYWYRQDPGQGLRLIYYSQIVNDFQKGDIAEGYSVSREKKESFPLTVTSAQKNPTAFYLCASSPRDTTEAFFGQGTRLTVV.